This T cell receptor beta chain is drawn from a study of blood T cell repertoires in COVID-19. Turning to the study itself: Both acute and convalescent COVID-19 samples were obtained from the United States, Italy and Spain. Sources were T cells, B-cell-depleted T cells, or PBMCs; the material itself was cDNA or gDNA.

Sequenced by immunoSEQ multiplex PCR; TCRdb stores in-frame clones only, minus some. The sample contains about 27,000 clones, 91% of which appear only once. V lost 8 bases and J lost 7, with 14 bases in between. This CDR3 comprises 12 residues. The chain combines TRBV12-3 or TRBV12-4 with TRBJ1-2; D is unclear. The TCR sequence derives from a human donor with active COVID-19. The donor label of this sample is uncertain. Sequences were obtained from peripheral blood. CDR3 in DNA: TGTGCCAGCTTTCGTCGGGGAGGTGGCTACACCTTC. Translation: CASFRRGGGYTF.